The source of this T cell receptor beta chain is a study of human T cells and chemical hapten exposure. Study at large: For sensitization, 2% DPC was applied to an approximately 2 cm by approximately 2 cm patch of upper inner arm skin. All through the approximately 26-week study, the scalp of each patient received diphenylcyclopropenone doses weekly.

TCRdb fed the RACE reads into MiXCR, producing one record per CDR3 protein. This table holds approximately 100,000 distinct CDR3 sequences, approximately 12% found once. This sample's time point: pre-sensitization, week 0. Treatment defined: therapeutic diphenylcyclopropenone sensitization with weekly scalp DPC. Germline CDR1 is SGHRS and CDR2 is YFSETQ. This CDR3 has 15 residues. V lost 0 bases to trimming and J lost 4 bases; unmatched junction nucleotides: 7. This clonotype was counted ten times or more. The antigen is undetermined. Whole-study results and caveats: With regard to DPC sensitization, TCRs above 1 in 1000 frequency did not change. Patch test score tracked positively with PT1 expanded TCR counts.

This chain joins TRBV5-1 and TRBJ2-7, with TRBD1 matching 7 bases. This sequence originates from a woman between 45 and 65 years old with alopecia areata. Some clones in this sample may be carry-over from other donors' samples. The sequenced sample was whole blood, obtained in connection with sensitization to the hapten diphenylcyclopropenone (DPC). This CDR3 reads CASSLAGMGQYEQYF. The CDR3 region has the DNA TGCGCCAGCAGCTTGGCCGGGATGGGACAGTACGAGCAGTACTTC.